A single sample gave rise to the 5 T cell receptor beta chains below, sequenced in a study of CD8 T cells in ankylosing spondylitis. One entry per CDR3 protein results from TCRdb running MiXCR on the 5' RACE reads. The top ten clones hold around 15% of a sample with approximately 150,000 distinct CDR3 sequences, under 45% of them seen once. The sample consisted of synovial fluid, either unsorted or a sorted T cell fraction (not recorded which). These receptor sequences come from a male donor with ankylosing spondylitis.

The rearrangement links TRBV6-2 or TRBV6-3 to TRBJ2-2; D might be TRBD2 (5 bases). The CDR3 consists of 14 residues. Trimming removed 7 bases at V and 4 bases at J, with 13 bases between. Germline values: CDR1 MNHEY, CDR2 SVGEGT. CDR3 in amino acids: CASTLPGFTGELFF. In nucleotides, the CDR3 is TGTGCCAGCACCCTTCCGGGGTTCACCGGGGAGCTGTTTTTT.

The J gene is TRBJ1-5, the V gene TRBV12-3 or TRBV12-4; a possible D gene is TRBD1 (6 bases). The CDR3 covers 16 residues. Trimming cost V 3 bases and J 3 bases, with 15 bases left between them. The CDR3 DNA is TGTGCCAGCAGTTTGGGGACAAGGGAATCCAATCAGCCCCAGCATTTT. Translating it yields CASSLGTRESNQPQHF.

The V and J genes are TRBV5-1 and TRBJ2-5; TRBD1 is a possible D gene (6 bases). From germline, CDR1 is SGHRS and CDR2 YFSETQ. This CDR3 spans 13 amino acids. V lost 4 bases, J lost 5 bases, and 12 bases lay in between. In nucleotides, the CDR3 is TGCGCCAGCAGCCTCGGGACATTGGAGACCCAGTACTTC. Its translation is CASSLGTLETQYF.

The CDR3 is CASSHGLAGLWSYNEQFF. The CDR3 DNA sequence: TGTGCCAGCAGCCACGGACTAGCGGGATTGTGGTCCTACAATGAGCAGTTCTTC. The chain recombines TRBV3-1 with TRBJ2-1; 12 nucleotides agree with TRBD2. The V segment lost 3 bases and the J segment 1 base; nucleotides outside the gene matches: 7. The CDR3 loop spans 18 amino acids. The germline CDR1 and CDR2 sequences are LGHDT and YNNKEL (reference sequence).

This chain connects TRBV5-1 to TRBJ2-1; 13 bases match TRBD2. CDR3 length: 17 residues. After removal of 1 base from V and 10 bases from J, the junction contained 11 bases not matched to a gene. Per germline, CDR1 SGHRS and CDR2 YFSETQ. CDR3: CASSLSAGLAGVHEQFF. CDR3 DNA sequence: TGCGCCAGCAGCTTGTCAGCCGGACTAGCGGGAGTTCACGAGCAGTTCTTC.